Reported below is one T cell receptor (beta chain). Looked up from germline, CDR1 is MNHEY and CDR2 is SVGAGI. V shed 6 bases and J 4 bases; nucleotides not matched to a gene: 7. CDR3 length equals 15 residues. Sequencing used immunoSEQ multiplex PCR; TCRdb keeps in-frame clones, though not all of them. The sample carries approximately 150,000 clones, around 96% recorded once. This sample was taken from a study of control samples from healthy donors and cancer patients. The clonotype comes from a woman under 40 in good health. V usage is TRBV6-5 and J usage is TRBJ1-5; 9 bases map to TRBD1. The specimen was blood. CDR3 sequence reads: CASRGSGTGNQPQHF. DNA for the CDR3: TGTGCCAGCAGAGGCTCCGGGACAGGGAATCAGCCCCAGCATTTT.